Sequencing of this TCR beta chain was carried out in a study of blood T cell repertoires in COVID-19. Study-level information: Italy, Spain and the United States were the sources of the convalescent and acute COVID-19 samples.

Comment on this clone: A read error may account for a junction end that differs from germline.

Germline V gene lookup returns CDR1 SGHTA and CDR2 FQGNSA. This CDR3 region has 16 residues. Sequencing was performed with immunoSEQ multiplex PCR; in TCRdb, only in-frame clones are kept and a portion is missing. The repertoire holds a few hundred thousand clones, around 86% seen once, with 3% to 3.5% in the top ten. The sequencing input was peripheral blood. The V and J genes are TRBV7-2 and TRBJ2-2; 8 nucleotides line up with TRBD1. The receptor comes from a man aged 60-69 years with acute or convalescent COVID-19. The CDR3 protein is CASSLGQGVFTGELFF. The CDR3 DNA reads TGTGCCAGCAGTTTAGGACAGGGTGTATTCACCGGGGAGCTGTTTTTT.